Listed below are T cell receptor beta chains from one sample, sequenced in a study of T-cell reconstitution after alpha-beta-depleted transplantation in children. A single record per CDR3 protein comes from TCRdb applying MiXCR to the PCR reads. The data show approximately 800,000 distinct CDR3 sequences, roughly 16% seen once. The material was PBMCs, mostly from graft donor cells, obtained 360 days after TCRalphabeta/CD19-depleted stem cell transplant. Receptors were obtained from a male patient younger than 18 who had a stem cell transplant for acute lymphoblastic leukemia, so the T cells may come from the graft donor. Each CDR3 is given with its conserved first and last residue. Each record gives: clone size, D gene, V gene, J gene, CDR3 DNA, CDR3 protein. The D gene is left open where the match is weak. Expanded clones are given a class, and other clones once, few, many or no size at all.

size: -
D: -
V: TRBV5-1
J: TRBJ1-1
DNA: TGCGCCAGCAGCTTCCCCAATAGGGGTACCGCTGAAGCTTTCTTT
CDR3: CASSFPNRGTAEAFF

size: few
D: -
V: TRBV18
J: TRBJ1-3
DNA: TGTGCCAGCTCACGATCCCCCTCTGGAAACACCATATATTTT
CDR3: CASSRSPSGNTIYF

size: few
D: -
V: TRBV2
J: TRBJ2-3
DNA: TGTGCCAGCAGTGTGCAGGGACCCACAGATACGCAGTATTTT
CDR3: CASSVQGPTDTQYF

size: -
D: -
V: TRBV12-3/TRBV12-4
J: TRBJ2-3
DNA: TGTGCCAGCAGTCCCCACACCCGAGATACGCAGTATTTT
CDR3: CASSPHTRDTQYF

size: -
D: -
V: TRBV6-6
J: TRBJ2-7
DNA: TGTGCCAGCAGTTACCTGAGGGACTACGAGCAGTACTTC
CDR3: CASSYLRDYEQYF

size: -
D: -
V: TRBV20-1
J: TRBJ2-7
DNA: TGCAGTGCTAGACTAAGGGGGAGCGGGGAGCAGTACTTC
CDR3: CSARLRGSGEQYF

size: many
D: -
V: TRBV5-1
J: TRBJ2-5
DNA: TGCGCCAGCACCATACAAGAGACCCAGTACTTC
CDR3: CASTIQETQYF

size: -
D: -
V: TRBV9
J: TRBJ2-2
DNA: TGTGCCAGCAGCGTAGACTTGGACACCGGGGAGCTGTTTTTT
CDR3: CASSVDLDTGELFF

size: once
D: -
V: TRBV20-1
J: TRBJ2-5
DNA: TGCAGTGCTAGAGATGAAGACAGGCCACTCAGAGGGGAGACCCAGTACTTC
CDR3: CSARDEDRPLRGETQYF

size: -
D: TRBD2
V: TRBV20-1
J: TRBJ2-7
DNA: TGCAGTGCTAGAGATGGGACGGGAGGGGGCTACGAGCAGTACTTC
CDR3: CSARDGTGGGYEQYF

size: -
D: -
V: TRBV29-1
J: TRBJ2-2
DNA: TGCAGCGTTGCCAATGCGAACACCGGGGAGCTGTTTTTT
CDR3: CSVANANTGELFF

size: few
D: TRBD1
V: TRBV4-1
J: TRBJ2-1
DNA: TGCGCCAGCAGCCAAGAAAGATATGCGGGACAGGGGGCTCTCGGAGAATACAATGAGCAGTTCTTC
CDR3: CASSQERYAGQGALGEYNEQFF

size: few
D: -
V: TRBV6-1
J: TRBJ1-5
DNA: TGTGCCAGCGGAACAGCCTATAGCAATCAGCCCCAGCATTTT
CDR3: CASGTAYSNQPQHF

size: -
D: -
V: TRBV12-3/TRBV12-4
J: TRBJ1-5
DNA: TGTGCCAGCAGTTACAGGGCCCCAAGATATACTCAGCCCCAGCATTTT
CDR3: CASSYRAPRYTQPQHF

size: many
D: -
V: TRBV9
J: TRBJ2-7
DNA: TGTGCCAGCGGACCTTTCGGGGCTTACGAGCAGTACTTC
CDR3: CASGPFGAYEQYF

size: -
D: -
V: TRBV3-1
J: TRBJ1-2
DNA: TGTGCCAGCAGCCCCCCCGGTAGGGTACGGGCTAACTATGGCTACACCTTC
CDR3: CASSPPGRVRANYGYTF

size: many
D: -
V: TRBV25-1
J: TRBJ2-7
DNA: TGTGCCAGCAGTCCAGGGCAGGTTACCTACGAGCAGTACTTC
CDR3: CASSPGQVTYEQYF

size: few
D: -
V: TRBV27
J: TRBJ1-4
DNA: TGTGCCAGCAGTTTATTCGCCCCTGACCGTTCCTTTTCAACAACTAATGAAAAACTGTTTTTT
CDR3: CASSLFAPDRSFSTTNEKLFF

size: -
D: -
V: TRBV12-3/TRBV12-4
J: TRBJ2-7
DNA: TGTGCCAGCAGCCTCACTCGTCTTAGGTCTTACGAGCAGTACTTC
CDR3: CASSLTRLRSYEQYF

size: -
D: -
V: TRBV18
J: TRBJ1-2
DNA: TGTGCCAGCTCACCCTCCAATCCCGTAGACGGCTATGGCTACACCTTC
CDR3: CASSPSNPVDGYGYTF

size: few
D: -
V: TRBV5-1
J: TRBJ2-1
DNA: TGCGCCAGCAGCTTGGTGCCCAGCGGGTTTTTCAGGGGAAATGAGCAGTTCTTC
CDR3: CASSLVPSGFFRGNEQFF

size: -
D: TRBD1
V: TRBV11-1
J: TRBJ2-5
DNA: TGTGCCAGCAGCTTAGGGGATCTGTCCGGGACAGGAGAGGGGACCCAGTACTTC
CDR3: CASSLGDLSGTGEGTQYF

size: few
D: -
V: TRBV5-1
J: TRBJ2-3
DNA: TGCGCCAGCAGTCTTGAGGGGAGAAGCACAGATACGCAGTATTTT
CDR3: CASSLEGRSTDTQYF

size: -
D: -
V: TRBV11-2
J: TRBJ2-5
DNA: TGTGCCAGCAGCTTATGGCCCGGACCTCAAGAGACCCAGTACTTC
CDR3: CASSLWPGPQETQYF

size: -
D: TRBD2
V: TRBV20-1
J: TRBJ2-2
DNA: TGCAGTGCTGTGACTAGCGACGCCGGGGAGCTGTTTTTT
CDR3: CSAVTSDAGELFF

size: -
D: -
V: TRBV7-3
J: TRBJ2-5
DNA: TGTGCCAGCAGCCGCACACGGGGAGAGGAGACCCAGTACTTC
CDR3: CASSRTRGEETQYF

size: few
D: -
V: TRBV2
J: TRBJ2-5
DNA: TGTGCCAGCAGTGAAGGAGGAGAGAAGACCCAGTACTTC
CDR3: CASSEGGEKTQYF

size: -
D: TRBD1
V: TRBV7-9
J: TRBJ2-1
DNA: TGTGCCAGCAGCCAACTCGGACAGGGGGGGAATGAGCAGTTCTTC
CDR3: CASSQLGQGGNEQFF

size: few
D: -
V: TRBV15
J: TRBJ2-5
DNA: TGTGCCACCAGCAGAACGACATACCCCCCCGAGACCCAGTACTTC
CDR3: CATSRTTYPPETQYF

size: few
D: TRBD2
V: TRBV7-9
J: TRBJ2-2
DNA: TGTGCAAGCACTAGCGGGGCTGCGAACACCGGGGAGCTGTTTTTT
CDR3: CASTSGAANTGELFF

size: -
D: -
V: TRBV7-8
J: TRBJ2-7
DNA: TGTGCCAGCAGCTTAGAAAGCGAGCGGTCCTCCTACGAGCAGTACTTC
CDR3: CASSLESERSSYEQYF

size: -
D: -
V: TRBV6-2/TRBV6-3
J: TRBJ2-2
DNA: TGTGCCAGCAGCCGACTTAGTAGCACCGGGGAGCTGTTTTTT
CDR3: CASSRLSSTGELFF

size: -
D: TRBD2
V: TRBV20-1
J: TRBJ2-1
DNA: TGCAGTGCTAGACCCACTAGCGTTTTAGAGCAGTTCTTC
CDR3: CSARPTSVLEQFF

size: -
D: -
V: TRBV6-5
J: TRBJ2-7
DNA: TGTGCCAGCAGTTACGGATCGCCTATGGGAGAGCAGTACTTC
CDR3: CASSYGSPMGEQYF

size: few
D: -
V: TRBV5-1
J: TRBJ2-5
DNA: TGCGCCAGCAGCTTGACTAGGGACATCTACTTC
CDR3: CASSLTRDIYF

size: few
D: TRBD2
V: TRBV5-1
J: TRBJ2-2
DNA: TGCGCCAGCAGCTTGGCCCCCCCTACTAGCGGACCTAACACCGGGGAGCTGTTTTTT
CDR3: CASSLAPPTSGPNTGELFF

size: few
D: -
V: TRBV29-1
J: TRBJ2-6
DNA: TGCAGCGCCTGGGGTGCATTCCTGGACGCCGGGGCCAACGTCCTGACTTTC
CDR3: CSAWGAFLDAGANVLTF

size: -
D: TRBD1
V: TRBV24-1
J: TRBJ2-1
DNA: TGTGCCACCAGTGACACTACAGGGGCCTCCTACAATGAGCAGTTCTTC
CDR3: CATSDTTGASYNEQFF

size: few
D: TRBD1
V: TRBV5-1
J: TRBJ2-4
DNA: TGCGCCAGCAGCCCGGACAGGGGAGCCAAAAACATTCAGTACTTC
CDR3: CASSPDRGAKNIQYF

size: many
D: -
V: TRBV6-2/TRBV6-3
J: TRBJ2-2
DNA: TGTGCCAGCAGTTCCCTCCGGGAGCTGTTTTTT
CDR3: CASSSLRELFF

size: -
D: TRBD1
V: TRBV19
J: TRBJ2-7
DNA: TGTGCCAGTAGTATCACAGGGGGCTACTACGAGCAGTACTTC
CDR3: CASSITGGYYEQYF

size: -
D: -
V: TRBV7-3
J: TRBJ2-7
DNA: TGTGCCAGCAGCTTAAAACAGGCCGACCCCTACGAGCAGTACTTC
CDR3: CASSLKQADPYEQYF

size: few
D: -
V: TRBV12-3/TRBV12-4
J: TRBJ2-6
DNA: TGTGCCACCATACACGTCCCTGGGGCCAACGTCCTGACTTTC
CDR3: CATIHVPGANVLTF

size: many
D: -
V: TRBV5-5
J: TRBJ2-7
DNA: TGTGCCAGCAGCTTGACATCAGCGGTCCCTTACGAGCAGTACTTC
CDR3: CASSLTSAVPYEQYF

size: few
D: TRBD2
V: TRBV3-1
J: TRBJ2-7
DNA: TGTGCCAGCAGTTTACCTAGCGGGAGAATCGACGAGCAGTACTTC
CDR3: CASSLPSGRIDEQYF

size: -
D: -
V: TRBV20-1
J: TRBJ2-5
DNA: TGCAGTGCTACCAGACACCATCGGGAAGAGACCCAGTACTTC
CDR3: CSATRHHREETQYF

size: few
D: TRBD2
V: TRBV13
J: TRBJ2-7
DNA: TGTGCCAGCACTCTGGGGACTAGCGGCCTCTCCTACGAGCAGTACTTC
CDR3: CASTLGTSGLSYEQYF